The 26 T cell receptor beta chains given below trace back to one sample, sequenced in a study of T cell repertoires in cytomegalovirus infection (dated by TCRdb to about 2019). These TCRs are of unknown antigen specificity. The treatment or condition label of this sample denotes: in vitro stimulation with specific CMV peptide epitopes to enrich CMV-specific T cells. The instrument was an Illumina HiSeq 1500. TCRdb took the public reads, trimmed them with fastp at Q25, ran MiXCR for clone calling and kept in-frame beta chains. Rows matching on CDR3 protein sequence are summarized as one entry with the most common DNA and genes. The sample table holds about 740,000 distinct CDR3 sequences, of which roughly a third were seen once. The ten top clones hold 15% to 20% of the sample. Sequences were derived from cultured PBMCs, sampled from culture after CMV antigen stimulation. Receptor source: a human donor in good health (CMV status not recorded). Some clones in this sample may be carry-over from other donors' samples.

This clonotype has only a few counts. This chain joins TRBV6-1 and TRBJ1-6, with 7 bases identical to TRBD1. The CDR3 covers 15 residues. J gave up 10 bases and V 5 bases, and 11 bases lay outside the gene matches. In germline, CDR1 is MNHNS, CDR2 SASEGT. CDR3 region: CASSRMTGPGSPLHF. DNA of the CDR3: TGTGCCAGCAGTCGTATGACAGGGCCTGGATCACCCCTCCACTTT.

Ten or more counts support this clonotype. The V gene is TRBV14, the J gene TRBJ1-3, with D possibly matching TRBD1 (6 bases). The CDR3 extends over 17 amino acids. V lost 0 bases and J lost 0, with 12 bases in between. In germline, CDR1 is SGHDN, CDR2 FVKESK. This chain's CDR3 is CASSQDLLGGSGNTIYF. Written as DNA, the CDR3 is TGTGCCAGCAGCCAAGATCTCCTAGGGGGCTCTGGAAACACCATATATTTT.

The chain combines TRBV5-1 with TRBJ2-7; D unclear. This CDR3 is built from 15 residues. V lost 1 base to trimming and J lost 0 bases, with 11 bases between them. Germline assignment: CDR1 SGHRS and CDR2 YFSETQ. CDR3 region: CASSLLETGSYEQYF. The CDR3 region has the DNA TGCGCCAGCAGCTTGCTCGAGACGGGCTCCTACGAGCAGTACTTC.

The chain couples TRBV7-9 to TRBJ2-1, with 8 bases lining up with TRBD2. Germline lookup yields CDR1 SEHNR and CDR2 FQNEAQ (reference sequence). The V and J ends lost 5 bases and 6 bases, in that order; junction bases with no gene match: 12. This CDR3 has 16 amino acids. The CDR3 bases are TGTGCCAGCAGCGAGGTTAACGGGAGGGGACGCAATGAGCAGTTCTTC. Its translation: CASSEVNGRGRNEQFF.

This clonotype was seen a handful of times. The genes are TRBV20-1 and TRBJ1-6; D not resolved. CDR3 length equals 13 residues. CDR1 DFQATT and CDR2 SNEGSKA come from the germline V gene (reference sequence). V gave up 6 bases and J gave up 5 bases, with 11 bases separating them. The CDR3 loop is CSANPHNNSPLHF. The CDR3 DNA is TGCAGTGCGAACCCACACAATAATTCACCCCTCCACTTT.

This clonotype was observed many times. The chain links TRBV7-9 to TRBJ1-1, with 9 bases matching TRBD1. V trimming: 8 bases; J trimming: 5 bases; junction bases outside the gene matches: 9. The CDR3 totals 14 residues. Germline-derived CDR1 and CDR2 are SEHNR and FQNEAQ (reference sequence). The CDR3 region is CASGDTGGPTEAFF. The CDR3 DNA follows: TGTGCCAGCGGTGACACAGGGGGCCCTACTGAAGCTTTCTTT.

The rearrangement links TRBV10-3 to TRBJ2-7; 8 positions match TRBD1. Germline assignment: CDR1 ENHRY and CDR2 SYGVKD. The CDR3 covers 15 residues. J was trimmed by 1 base and V by 4 bases; bases with no gene match: 6. CDR3 DNA: TGTGCCATCAGTGGCTCCGGGACAGGTTCCTACGAGCAGTACTTC. Residues: CAISGSGTGSYEQYF.

This clonotype has just a few counts. The chain employs TRBV7-2 and TRBJ2-2; 7 bases agree with TRBD1. The germline gives CDR1 SGHTA, CDR2 FQGNSA. The length of the CDR3 is 15 residues. Trimming cost V 2 bases and J 4 bases; bases outside gene matches: 4. CDR3 nucleotides: TGTGCCAGCAGCTTACGGTACAGGGGCACCGGGGAGCTGTTTTTT. Its translation is CASSLRYRGTGELFF.

This clonotype was counted at least ten times. The chain is built from TRBV7-8 and TRBJ2-5; D is undetermined. The CDR3 contains 16 residues. Germline V lookup: CDR1 SGHVS, CDR2 FQNEAQ. The V end lost 3 bases, the J end lost 5 bases, and 19 bases lay between the germline ends. CDR3 in amino acids: CASSLQVGRASETQYF. DNA for the CDR3: TGTGCCAGCAGCTTGCAAGTAGGCCGTGCTTCGGAGACCCAGTACTTC.

The chain employs TRBV12-5 and TRBJ1-3; 8 nucleotides line up with TRBD1. Germline values: CDR1 LGHNT, CDR2 FRNRAP. J gave up 4 bases and V 4 bases, and 6 bases lay outside the gene matches. This CDR3 comprises 15 residues. DNA of the CDR3: TGTGCTAGTGGTTGCCGGACAGGGCCCGGAAACACCATATATTTT. It codes for CASGCRTGPGNTIYF.

Ten or more counts support this clonotype. This sequence joins TRBV7-2 and TRBJ2-3; 11 bases map to TRBD2. Germline V gene sequence: CDR1 SGHTA, CDR2 FQGNSA. This CDR3 comprises 16 residues. Losses at the gene ends were 5 bases for V and 9 bases for J; bases not matched to a gene: 13. The CDR3 spells CASSRSSGRDVATQYF. The CDR3 DNA follows: TGTGCCAGCAGCCGTAGTAGCGGGAGGGACGTAGCGACGCAGTATTTT.

This clonotype was counted between two and nine times. The chain is built from TRBV6-1 and TRBJ1-1, with unresolved D. Germline CDR1 and CDR2: MNHNS and SASEGT. V gave up 7 bases and J gave up 0 bases, with 12 bases separating them. The CDR3 has 14 amino acids. The CDR3 nucleotides read TGTGCCAGCATTCGGGATACCATGAACACTGAAGCTTTCTTT. Its translation: CASIRDTMNTEAFF.

This clonotype is a singleton in its sample. This chain joins TRBV19 and TRBJ2-2; no clear D gene. The CDR3 totals 15 residues. V was shortened by 3 bases and J by 1 base, with 9 bases between the two germline ends. Germline CDR1 and CDR2: LNHDA and SQIVND (reference sequence). The CDR3 coding sequence is TGTGCCAGTAGTATCCGGGTCCAGAACACCGGGGAGCTGTTTTTT. It translates to CASSIRVQNTGELFF.

CDR3 loop: CASSLVARGSYTGELFF. The DNA of the CDR3 is TGTGCCAGCAGCTTAGTCGCTAGGGGCAGCTACACCGGGGAGCTGTTTTTT. This chain links TRBV7-6 with TRBJ2-2; D is perhaps TRBD1 (5 bases). This CDR3 is built from 17 residues. V lost 1 base to trimming and J lost 3 bases, with 15 bases between them. From germline, CDR1 is SGHVS and CDR2 FNYEAQ.

This clonotype was seen ten or more times. V gene TRBV7-8 combines with J gene TRBJ1-2, with D possibly being TRBD1 (6 bases). This CDR3 spans 17 amino acids. Germline loops: CDR1 SGHVS, CDR2 FQNEAQ. Trimming took 6 bases from V and 5 from J, leaving 25 bases between them. CDR3 residues: CASSKVGDSGGVYGYTF. In nucleotides, the CDR3 is TGTGCCAGCAGTAAAGTAGGGGACTCGGGGGGCGTTTATGGCTACACCTTC. The full variable domain, rest sourced from reference TRBV7-8 and TRBJ1-2, is GAGVSQSPRYKVAKRGQDVALRCDPISGHVSLFWYQQALGQGPEFLTYFQNEAQLDKSGLPSDRFFAERPEGSVSTLKIQRTQQEDSAVYLCASSKVGDSGGVYGYTFGSGTRLTVV.

This clonotype came up many times. The genes are TRBV7-2 and TRBJ1-6, with a weak D call TRBD1 (6 bases). Trimming cost V 3 bases and J 14 bases, with 17 bases left between them. The CDR3 consists of 14 residues. CDR1 and CDR2 from the germline V gene are SGHTA and FQGNSA. CDR3 sequence (DNA): TGTGCCAGCAGCTTTCTACAGGGCGCGCCAACCCTCCACTTT. Protein: CASSFLQGAPTLHF.

The genes are TRBV6-2 or TRBV6-3 and TRBJ1-2, with no clear D. This CDR3 contains 13 residues. Trimming cost V 0 bases and J 6 bases, with 8 bases left between them. The germline CDR1 and CDR2 sequences are MNHEY and SVGEGT. CDR3 in amino acids: CASSYSRTNGYTF. The DNA of the CDR3 is TGTGCCAGCAGTTACTCGAGGACTAATGGCTACACCTTC.

The V and J genes are TRBV28 and TRBJ2-1; 9 nucleotides line up with TRBD2. CDR1 MDHEN and CDR2 SYDVKM come from the germline V gene. Trimming removed 2 bases from V and 9 bases from J; junction bases left unmatched: 8. CDR3 length: 15 amino acids. DNA of the CDR3: TGTGCCAGCAGTTTAGGCGGGGGGGTAATTATTGAGCAGTTCTTC. Its protein is CASSLGGGVIIEQFF.

The chain combines TRBV5-1 with TRBJ2-1, with 8 nucleotides matching TRBD1. J gave up 9 bases and V 3 bases, and 8 bases lay outside the gene matches. The CDR3 extends over 14 amino acids. Germline CDR1 is SGHRS and CDR2 is YFSETQ. DNA of the CDR3: TGCGCCAGCAGCTACACAGGGGGTCTGAGTGAGCAGTTCTTC. Its protein product is CASSYTGGLSEQFF.

This clonotype was found many times. The V gene is TRBV7-6, the J gene TRBJ1-5; D uncertain. The CDR3 sequence is 14 residues long. The germline V gene encodes CDR1 SGHVS and CDR2 FNYEAQ. Trimming took 5 bases from V and 2 from J, leaving 10 bases between them. The DNA of the CDR3 is TGTGCCAGCAGCCGAAACAGTGGCAATCAGCCCCAGCATTTT. Translated, it gives CASSRNSGNQPQHF.

The chain uses TRBV15 and TRBJ2-7, with no clear D. V shed 0 bases and J shed 4 bases, with 4 bases lying between them. This CDR3 has 12 amino acids. Per the germline V gene, CDR1 is LNHNV and CDR2 is YYDKDF (reference sequence). The CDR3 nucleotides read TGTGCCACCAGCAGAGATCGGTACGAGCAGTACTTC. Translating gives CATSRDRYEQYF.

This chain connects TRBV5-3 to TRBJ1-1; 10 nucleotides agree with TRBD1. TRBV5-3 is an ORF, and what it does is uncertain. Trimming took 8 bases from V and 1 from J; bases not matched to a gene: 11. CDR3 length equals 16 residues. The CDR3 is CASSKRQGAWNTEAFF. CDR3 nucleotide sequence: TGTGCCAGCAGCAAGAGACAGGGGGCATGGAACACTGAAGCTTTCTTT.

CDR3 sequence (DNA): TGTGCCAGCAGCCGGGGACTAGCGGGGGTGACAGATACGCAGTATTTT. Translation: CASSRGLAGVTDTQYF. The genes are TRBV7-2 and TRBJ2-3, with 14 nucleotides matching TRBD2. This CDR3 comprises 16 residues. With V trimmed by 5 bases and J by 3 bases, 4 bases remained unmatched. CDR1 and CDR2 from the germline V gene are SGHTA and FQGNSA.

This clonotype showed up just a few times. The chain recombines TRBV6-1 with TRBJ2-7, with unresolved D. Trimming took off 6 bases at V and 3 bases at J, with 18 bases between the two ends. CDR1 is MNHNS, CDR2 SASEGT, per germline. The CDR3 has 15 amino acids. The CDR3 sequence: CASSGRSPLYYEQYF. The CDR3 DNA reads as TGTGCCAGCAGCGGCCGGTCCCCCCTATACTACGAGCAGTACTTC.

This clonotype was recorded once. The rearrangement links TRBV19 to TRBJ2-1, with TRBD1 matching over 8 bases. With 3 bases clipped from V and 6 bases from J, the junction kept 7 bases outside the gene matches. The germline CDR1 and CDR2 sequences are LNHDA and SQIVND (reference sequence). This CDR3 spans 15 amino acids. CDR3 coding DNA: TGTGCCAGTAGTATGGTTCCGGGACAGGCCAATGAGCAGTTCTTC. This gives the protein CASSMVPGQANEQFF.

This clonotype was detected only a few times. The CDR3 coding sequence is TGTGCCACCAGCAGAGATATAGGGAGCACTGAAGCTTTCTTT. Protein sequence: CATSRDIGSTEAFF. The rearrangement links TRBV15 to TRBJ1-1; D not resolved. The CDR3 length is 14 residues. V lost 0 bases to trimming and J lost 4 bases, with 9 bases between them. Per the germline V gene, CDR1 is LNHNV and CDR2 is YYDKDF (reference sequence).